The present T cell receptor beta chain was sequenced within a study of T cell repertoires in cytomegalovirus infection. As for the study in general: CMV infection together with matching HLA type was indicated by public TCR beta signatures. Whole-study results and caveats: Across the ex vivo response, the dominant clonotypes were HLA-C-restricted CMV-specific TCR beta clonotypes. Pooled public TCR beta family frequency picked out CMV carriers with the relevant HLA.

CDR3 length: 15 residues. Germline V gene lookup returns CDR1 SGHTA and CDR2 FQGNSA. The V gene end was trimmed by 5 bases and the J gene end by 7 bases; junction bases not matched to a gene: 10. MiXCR was run by TCRdb on the reads, yielding one entry per CDR3 protein. The data contain roughly 230,000 distinct CDR3 sequences, roughly an eighth of them singletons. This clonotype was counted many times. Its antigen is unknown. The chain joins TRBV7-2 to TRBJ1-2, with 10 bases aligning to TRBD1. This clonotype was sampled from a human donor in good health (CMV status not recorded). Some clones in this sample may be carry-over from other donors' samples. Sequences were obtained from PBMCs. CDR3 coding DNA: TGTGCCAGCAGCGCTCCGGGACAGGGGAGAGGTGGCTACACCTTC. Protein sequence: CASSAPGQGRGGYTF.